These T cell receptor beta chains were read from a single sample in a study of cytomegalovirus exposure and HLA in healthy donors. TCRdb's copy holds only in-frame clones and misses some; the assay was immunoSEQ multiplex PCR. The table records roughly 190,000 clones, 73% of them present only once. The sample comprised PBMCs. The receptors originated from a woman aged 30 to 39 in good health and CMV-seronegative. CDR3s include the opening cysteine and the closing phenylalanine or tryptophan. The D gene is left open where the match is weak. The listing skips clone size in some rows; elsewhere it reads once, few, many or a size class.

>few|TRBV19|TRBD1|TRBJ1-2
TGTGCCAGTAGGCAACAGGGGACAGTTTTTCCCCCAGCAGATGGCTACACCTTC
CASRQQGTVFPPADGYTF
>few|TRBV4-3|-|TRBJ2-3
TGCGCCAGCAGCCAAGGAGAGGCAGATACGCAGTATTTT
CASSQGEADTQYF
>-|TRBV9|TRBD2|TRBJ2-7
TGTGCCAGCAGCGTAGGCGGTAGCGGGGGGACCTACGAGCAGTGCTTC
CASSVGGSGGTYEQCF
>-|TRBV7-2|-|TRBJ2-1
TGTGCCAGCAGCTTAATCCCCAAGTTCTTC
CASSLIPKFF
>-|TRBV10-1|TRBD2|TRBJ2-1
TGCGCCAGCAGTGAGTCTCGACTAGCGGGGCCCGGGAGGTACAATGAGCAGTTCTTC
CASSESRLAGPGRYNEQFF
>-|TRBV7-3|-|TRBJ2-3
TGTGCCAGCAGCCCGGGGTCGGGCCGCACAGATACGCAGTATTTT
CASSPGSGRTDTQYF
>few|TRBV4-1|TRBD1|TRBJ1-1
TGCGCCAGCAGCACCTGGACAGGTCGAACCTGTGAAGCTTTCTTT
CASSTWTGRTCEAFF
>-|TRBV25-1|TRBD2|TRBJ2-5
TGTGCCAGCAGTGAATATCGACTAGCGGGAGGGACTATAGAGACCCAGTACTTC
CASSEYRLAGGTIETQYF
>-|TRBV19|-|TRBJ2-1
TGTGCCAGTAGTGATGGACAGTCTAACTACAATGAGCAGTTCTTC
CASSDGQSNYNEQFF
>-|TRBV5-6|-|TRBJ2-2
TGTGCCAGCAGCTTGGGGAGGGGATCCGGGGAGCTGTTTTTT
CASSLGRGSGELFF
>few|TRBV27|-|TRBJ2-7
TGTGCCAGCAGTGAGAGACACCTCTACGAGCAGTACTTC
CASSERHLYEQYF
>-|TRBV2|TRBD1|TRBJ2-5
TGTGCCAGCAGTGAACGGACAGGGGGCGGGAAGACCCAGTACTTC
CASSERTGGGKTQYF
>few|TRBV29-1|TRBD2|TRBJ2-5
TGCAGCGTCGGATGGTTAGTGGCGGGAGGGTCTGGGGAGACCCAGTACTTC
CSVGWLVAGGSGETQYF
>few|TRBV14|-|TRBJ1-1
TGTGCCAGCAGCCGGTGGGGGGGCGACACTGAAGCTTTCTTT
CASSRWGGDTEAFF
>-|TRBV7-9|TRBD1|TRBJ1-2
TGTGCCAGCAGCTTGAGACAGGGGTTCGGTGGCTACACCTTC
CASSLRQGFGGYTF
>-|TRBV14|-|TRBJ2-7
TGTGCCAGCAGCCAAGTTACCGGCTCCTACGAGCAGTACTTC
CASSQVTGSYEQYF
>-|TRBV10-3|-|TRBJ1-1
TGTGCCACCGGAAGAAGCCAACAGGTGACGAACACTGAAGCTTTCTTT
CATGRSQQVTNTEAFF
>few|TRBV7-3|-|TRBJ1-2
TGTGCCAGCAGCCCGGGTACTAACTATGGCTACACCTTC
CASSPGTNYGYTF
>-|TRBV7-9|-|TRBJ1-4
TGTGCCAGCAGCCTACCTGAGGAGATGGGGGGTGAAAAACTGTTTTTT
CASSLPEEMGGEKLFF
>-|TRBV7-2|-|TRBJ2-3
TGTGCCAGCAGGTACCTACCGGGAGTTCCAGATACGCAGTATTTT
CASRYLPGVPDTQYF
>-|TRBV18|-|TRBJ2-5
TGTGCCAGCTCCCTAGACCCGGAGTGGGAGACCCAGTACTTC
CASSLDPEWETQYF
>-|TRBV4-2|-|TRBJ2-7
TGTGCCAGCAGCCAAAAGGGGGAAGGGGTCACAGGGATGGCCTACGAGCAGTACTTC
CASSQKGEGVTGMAYEQYF
>-|TRBV5-1|-|TRBJ2-3
TGCGCCAGCAGGGCATCCCCTAGCACAGATACGCAGTATTTT
CASRASPSTDTQYF
>-|TRBV5-4|-|TRBJ1-3
TGTGCCAGCAGCAAGGACAGTTTTAATGGAAACACCATATATTTT
CASSKDSFNGNTIYF
>-|TRBV6-4|-|TRBJ2-5
TGTGCCAGCAGTGAGGGCGGGTTACCCCAAGAGACCCAGTACTTC
CASSEGGLPQETQYF
>once|TRBV7-8|-|TRBJ2-2
TGTGCCAGCAGCTCCTTAACCGGGGAGCTGTTTTTT
CASSSLTGELFF
>few|TRBV15|-|TRBJ1-5
TGTGCCACCAGCAGAGACCGACTCACAGGGCCCCCTCAGCATTTT
CATSRDRLTGPPQHF
>few|TRBV7-2|TRBD1|TRBJ1-1
TGTGCCAGCAGCCGCACAGGGGTTAATGAAGCTTTCTTT
CASSRTGVNEAFF
>-|TRBV5-1|TRBD1|TRBJ2-7
TGCGCCAGCAGCTCAGGGACAGGTCCCCCTTGGTACTTC
CASSSGTGPPWYF
>-|TRBV9|-|TRBJ2-7
TGTGCCAGCAGCGTAGTCCCAGGGTCCTACGAGCAGTACTTC
CASSVVPGSYEQYF
>-|TRBV6-5|-|TRBJ2-7
TGTGCCAGCAGTTACCTACAGGGATCCGAGCAGTACTTC
CASSYLQGSEQYF
>-|TRBV19|-|TRBJ1-2
TGTGCCAGTAGTCTAAAGCCCGGCTATGGCTACACCTTC
CASSLKPGYGYTF
>-|TRBV9|-|TRBJ2-7
TGTGCCAGCAGCGTAGAGGACAGAGGATACGAGCAGTACTTC
CASSVEDRGYEQYF